This record covers a single T cell receptor (beta chain). RNA in amounts of about 0.45 to 1 ug was reverse transcribed with random hexamers. MiXCR, applied by TCRdb to the immunoSEQ multiplex PCR reads, yields one record per CDR3 protein. The data show roughly 150,000 distinct CDR3 sequences, with approximately 90% seen just once and around 0.075% held by the top ten. This CDR3 contains 16 residues. The germline V and J ends were trimmed by 0 bases and 0 bases, with 10 bases remaining between them. The germline V gene has CDR1 SGHRS and CDR2 YFSETQ. This entry comes from a study of CD8 T cells in Susac syndrome.

Sequenced: CD4+ T cells from PBMCs. This receptor was obtained from a human donor in good health. The V and J genes are TRBV5-1 and TRBJ1-3; weak D call: TRBD1 (5 bases). In DNA form, the CDR3 reads TGCGCCAGCAGCTTGGACAGGTCGTCCTCTGGAAACACCATATATTTT. This codes for CASSLDRSSSGNTIYF. Full variable domain (rest looked up from reference TRBV5-1 and TRBJ1-3): KAGVTQTPRYLIKTRGQQVTLSCSPISGHRSVSWYQQTPGQGLQFLFEYFSETQRNKGNFPGRFSGRQFSNSRSEMNVSTLELGDSALYLCASSLDRSSSGNTIYFGEGSWLTVV.